Listed here are 7 T cell receptor beta chains from one sample, sequenced in a study of shared clonotypes between healthy human individuals. Assay: immunoSEQ multiplex PCR; the TCRdb copy retains only in-frame clones and omits some. The sample yields around 1.9 million clones, roughly 91% seen once. CD8 cells classed as naive were CD45RO-negative and positively selected for CCR7, excluding terminally differentiated effector memory CD45RA+ cells. Sequenced input: naive CD8+ T cells from PBMCs. The origin of the receptors is a man between 18 and 35 years old in good health. Some clones in this sample may be carry-over from other donors' samples.

This sequence joins TRBV29-1 and TRBJ2-1; D remains ambiguous. The V end was cut by 1 base, the J end by 4 bases, with 5 bases between. CDR3 length equals 12 residues. CDR1 is SQVTM and CDR2 is ANQGSEA in the germline V gene. The DNA of the CDR3 is TGCAGCGTTGAAGTACAATACAATGAGCAGTTCTTC. Amino acid sequence: CSVEVQYNEQFF.

The rearrangement joins TRBV28 to TRBJ1-4; D is possibly TRBD1 (5 bases). The CDR3 runs to 15 residues. Deletions cut 5 bases from V and 6 bases from J, with 16 bases between. In germline, CDR1 is MDHEN, CDR2 SYDVKM. The CDR3 DNA is TGTGCCAGCAGTCCCCACGGGGGACTGCATGAAAAACTGTTTTTT. The encoded protein is CASSPHGGLHEKLFF.

This clone has only a few counts. The chain recombines TRBV4-1 with TRBJ1-4; a possible D gene is TRBD1 (6 bases). The V gene's germline CDR1 is MGHRA and CDR2 YSYEKL. The CDR3 extends over 14 amino acids. The germline V and J ends were trimmed by 2 bases and 7 bases, with 11 bases remaining between them. CDR3 nucleotide sequence: TGCGCCAGCAGCCAAATACAGGGAAGTGAAAAACTGTTTTTT. Its translation is CASSQIQGSEKLFF.

The chain joins TRBV11-1 to TRBJ1-2; the D is unclear. CDR3 length: 13 residues. Looked up from germline, CDR1 is SGHAT and CDR2 is FQDESV (reference sequence). V lost 5 bases and J 7 bases, leaving 14 bases between the germline ends. The DNA for the CDR3 is TGTGCCAGCAGCCCCCCCACGACTAGTGGCTACACCTTC. It yields the protein CASSPPTTSGYTF.

This clone was seen only once. This chain joins TRBV11-2 and TRBJ2-5; 8 bases are a match to TRBD2. Germline trimming cut 0 bases from V and 2 bases from J; bases unmatched to any gene: 14. The CDR3 is 19 amino acids. Germline-derived CDR1 and CDR2 are SGHAT and FQNNGV. The CDR3 loop is CASSLDNLRASGLQETQYF. DNA of the CDR3: TGTGCCAGCAGCTTAGATAATCTCCGGGCTAGCGGGCTACAAGAGACCCAGTACTTC.

This clone occurred a few times. The chain uses TRBV9 and TRBJ2-2; 8 nucleotides agree with TRBD1. The V segment lost 4 bases and the J segment 1 base; nucleotides outside the gene matches: 6. The CDR3 length is 16 residues. Per the germline V gene, CDR1 is SGDLS and CDR2 is YYNGEE. The CDR3 region is CASSPRTGRNTGELFF. Written as DNA, the CDR3 is TGTGCCAGCAGCCCAAGGACAGGGAGGAACACCGGGGAGCTGTTTTTT. The full variable domain, completed using reference TRBV9 and TRBJ2-2, is DSGVTQTPKHLITATGQRVTLRCSPRSGDLSVYWYQQSLDQGLQFLIQYYNGEERAKGNILERFSAQQFPDLHSELNLSSLELGDSALYFCASSPRTGRNTGELFFGEGSRLTVL.

CDR3 DNA sequence: TGTGCCAGCAGCATACTAGCGGGTGAAGAGACCCAGTACTTC. This encodes CASSILAGEETQYF. The chain employs TRBV7-9 and TRBJ2-5; TRBD2 agrees at 9 bases. This CDR3 has 14 amino acids. Germline V gene lookup returns CDR1 SEHNR and CDR2 FQNEAQ (reference sequence). V dropped 5 bases and J dropped 3; count of bases not matched to a gene: 4. Full variable domain (remainder filled in from reference TRBV7-9 and TRBJ2-5): DTGVSQNPRHKITKRGQNVTFRCDPISEHNRLYWYRQTLGQGPEFLTYFQNEAQLEKSRLLSDRFSAERPKGSFSTLEIQRTEQGDSAMYLCASSILAGEETQYFGPGTRLLVL.